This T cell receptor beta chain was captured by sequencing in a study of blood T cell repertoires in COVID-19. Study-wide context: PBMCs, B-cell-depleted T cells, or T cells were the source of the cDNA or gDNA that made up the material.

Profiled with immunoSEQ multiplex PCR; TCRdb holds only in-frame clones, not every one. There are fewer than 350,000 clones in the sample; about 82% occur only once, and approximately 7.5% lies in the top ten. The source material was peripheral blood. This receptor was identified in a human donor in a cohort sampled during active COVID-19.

The CDR3 reads CASSLWVAGGPTDTQYF. The CDR3 coding sequence is TGTGCCAGCAGCTTATGGGTTGCGGGGGGTCCCACAGATACGCAGTATTTT. V is TRBV7-6 and J is TRBJ2-3, with 8 bases identical to TRBD2. After removal of 2 bases from V and 2 bases from J, the junction contained 9 bases not matched to a gene. CDR3 length: 17 amino acids. Germline V CDR1 and CDR2: SGHVS, FNYEAQ.